A selection of T cell receptor beta chains follows, all from one sample in a study of blood T cell repertoires in COVID-19. Measured with immunoSEQ multiplex PCR; TCRdb has only the in-frame clones, and not every one. This sample yields over 200,000 clones, of which approximately 91% are seen a single time; less than 7.5% belongs to the top ten. What was sequenced was peripheral blood. All receptors come from a man in his fifties or sixties who had recovered from COVID-19. Each CDR3 is given with its conserved first and last residue. A D gene is named only where the DNA matches it firmly. The size field is filled for only some rows; it gives once, few, many or a size class.

DNA,CDR3,D,V,size,J
TGTGCCAGCAGCTTAGGTGGGAGGAGCACCGGGGAGCTGTTTTTT,CASSLGGRSTGELFF,NA,TRBV13,NA,TRBJ2-2
TGTGCCAGCAGCTTGGAGGCCGGGACTAGCAGGGAGACCCAGTACTTC,CASSLEAGTSRETQYF,TRBD2,TRBV5-4,NA,TRBJ2-5
TGTGCCAGTAGGGATGGGGGCCCCTGGGGAGATACGCAGTATTTT,CASRDGGPWGDTQYF,NA,TRBV19,NA,TRBJ2-3
TGTGCCAGTAAACCCGGCGGGGAGAACTATGGCTACACCTTC,CASKPGGENYGYTF,NA,TRBV19,NA,TRBJ1-2
TGTGCCATCAGGCTCGGGGGGGCCCAAGAGACCCAGTACTTC,CAIRLGGAQETQYF,TRBD2,TRBV10-3,NA,TRBJ2-5
TGTGCCAGCAGAAACCCTCGGCAGGGGGCGAATGAGCAGTTCTTC,CASRNPRQGANEQFF,TRBD1,TRBV7-2,once,TRBJ2-1
TGTGCCAGCAGTTTACGTGGCGCCTGGAGGCCCCAGCATTTT,CASSLRGAWRPQHF,NA,TRBV28,NA,TRBJ1-5
TGTGCCAGCAGTCCATCCCTCACTAGGTACGAGCAGTACTTC,CASSPSLTRYEQYF,NA,TRBV27,NA,TRBJ2-7
TGTGCCAGCAGCGTGGGGGCTAAAGATACGCAGTATTTT,CASSVGAKDTQYF,NA,TRBV7-2,NA,TRBJ2-3
TGTGCCAGTAGCGTAGGGGGCGTGTACCAAGAGACCCAGTACTTC,CASSVGGVYQETQYF,TRBD1,TRBV19,NA,TRBJ2-5
TGTGCCACCAGTGACCCCGGGACAATTGAGCAGTTCTTC,CATSDPGTIEQFF,NA,TRBV24-1,once,TRBJ2-1
TGTGCCAGCAGCGTAGTTGCGGGAGGACGCTCCTACAATGAGCAGTTCTTC,CASSVVAGGRSYNEQFF,TRBD2,TRBV9,NA,TRBJ2-1
TGTGCCAGCAGTTACCCATTCCACGAGCAGTACTTC,CASSYPFHEQYF,NA,TRBV6-2/TRBV6-3,NA,TRBJ2-7
TGTGCCAGCAGCTTAGACGGAGCAGATACGCAGTATTTT,CASSLDGADTQYF,NA,TRBV7-2,NA,TRBJ2-3
TGCAGCGTTGAAACGGACAGGGTTGGTGGCTACACCTTC,CSVETDRVGGYTF,TRBD1,TRBV29-1,NA,TRBJ1-2
TGTGCCATCAGTGAGTCGGCAGGGGTCGGCAATCAGCCCCAGCATTTT,CAISESAGVGNQPQHF,NA,TRBV10-3,NA,TRBJ1-5
TGTGCCAGCAGGCCGGAGCGGGTAACAGATACGCAGTATTTT,CASRPERVTDTQYF,NA,TRBV6-6,NA,TRBJ2-3
TGTGCCAGCTCACCGGGACTAGCGAGTACTAGCACAGATACGCAGTATTTT,CASSPGLASTSTDTQYF,TRBD2,TRBV18,NA,TRBJ2-3
TGTGCCAGCAGCTCCCGTGTTAGCTCCTACAATGAGCAGTTCTTC,CASSSRVSSYNEQFF,NA,TRBV7-6,NA,TRBJ2-1
TGTGCCAGCAGCCTCGAATCGAGGATGAACACTGAAGCTTTCTTT,CASSLESRMNTEAFF,NA,TRBV7-6,NA,TRBJ1-1
TGTGCCAGCAGCTTGGGGGGGACTAGCGGGATTTTGGATACGCAGTATTTT,CASSLGGTSGILDTQYF,TRBD2,TRBV5-4,NA,TRBJ2-3
TGTGCCAGTAGTATTGTGACGGAGAAAGATGGCTACACCTTC,CASSIVTEKDGYTF,NA,TRBV19,NA,TRBJ1-2
TGTGCCAGCAGCCCGGGAGAAGCGGCACACAATGAGCAGTTCTTC,CASSPGEAAHNEQFF,NA,TRBV7-9,NA,TRBJ2-1
TGTGCCAGCAGCTGGGGCGACTCTGGAAACACCATATATTTT,CASSWGDSGNTIYF,NA,TRBV7-6,NA,TRBJ1-3
TGCAGTGCTAGTTCTCAGGGTACTGAAGCTTTCTTT,CSASSQGTEAFF,NA,TRBV20-1,NA,TRBJ1-1
TGTGCCATCAGTGAGTCGACAGCTAGCGGGAGCGGGGAGCTGTTTTTT,CAISESTASGSGELFF,TRBD2,TRBV10-3,NA,TRBJ2-2
TGTGCCAGCAGCCGGGGGGTAGCCACGGGCCAAGAGACCCAGTACTTC,CASSRGVATGQETQYF,TRBD2,TRBV7-3,once,TRBJ2-5
TGTGCCAGCAGCCTCAGGGTCCGGGAGACCCAGTACTTC,CASSLRVRETQYF,NA,TRBV4-2,NA,TRBJ2-5